This record concerns one T cell receptor beta chain sequence. This clone was picked up one time. The antigen it recognizes is unknown. The input lacks base qualities; no much larger clone sits a single base away. Genomic DNA was extracted from sorted cells with the Quick-DNA Microprep Kit. Amplification of TCRbeta DNA was done with the immunoSEQ hsTCRbeta kit, following the protocol from the manufacturer. TCRbeta libraries were sequenced on an Illumina MiSeq instrument. On the authors' methods: Following removal of out-of-frame sequences, 2.3 million or so distinct TCRbeta sequences were retained, with an average of roughly 62,000 per individual. Each individual was scored according to the count of roughly 170 previously reported CMV-associated TCRbeta sequences and the total productive distinct TCRbeta count. A beta-binomial model was reimplemented in Python, and scikit-learn random forests with default parameters were trained on data from the US cohort. On the Belgian cohort, classifier performance was reported as the median AUC, along with percentile confidence intervals, across 10,000 bootstrap iterations. Not all clones reach the TCRdb copy of this immuneACCESS table, which keeps in-frame sequences only. Checked studies attribute under half of the gap to unresolved V genes and leave the rest unexplained. V and J calls and clone size are as listed in that table; D and trimming were resolved from the DNA. For this sample the table gives about 44,000 clones, of which more than 65% were detected only once. The ten largest account for 1.5% to 2.5% of the sample.

This sample was taken from a study of memory CD4+ T cells and cytomegalovirus serostatus (dated by TCRdb to the late 2010s). Study-level background: The cohort included roughly 33 healthy adults from Belgium, of whom 9 were CMV seropositive and 24 were CMV seronegative. The study sequenced CD4+ memory TCRbeta repertoires of a Belgian cohort with known cytomegalovirus serostatus to replicate a published TCR-based CMV serostatus classifier.

Paper-wide results and their limitations: On the Belgian cohort, the classifier built on the original framework reached a median bootstrapped AUC of 0.95, with a 95% CI of 0.76-1.00. Results were interpreted as suggesting that the CMV-associated TCR signature is largely present in the CD4+ memory repertoire. For CMV serostatus prediction, a median bootstrapped AUC of about 0.96 was reached with the original framework, and a median bootstrapped AUC of roughly 0.89 was reached with a US-trained random forest. Only CD4+CD45RO+ memory cells were sequenced, in contrast to the original study, in which naive and memory CD4+ and CD8+ populations were covered. Among the 150 to 200 previously reported CMV-associated TCRbeta sequences, 67 showed up in the CD4+ memory repertoires, with each one found in between one and five individuals.

Single viable CD3+CD4+CD8-CD45RO+ cells were sorted as memory CD4+ T cells on a FACSAria II. To determine CMV serostatus, a Roche Elecsys assay was used that detects serum IgG against CMV pp150, pp28, p38 and p52. Once the samples were thawed, total CD4+ T cells were enriched through positive selection using CD4 magnetic microbeads. The samples came from a different study that was designed specifically to examine the CD4+ T cell memory repertoire. Following standard operating procedures, peripheral blood mononuclear cells were isolated and cryopreserved, while serum was kept at -80 degrees C. Staining used CD3-PerCP (BW264/56), CD4-APC (RPA-T4), CD45RO-PE (UCHT1) and CD8-Pacific Orange (3B5) antibodies, with Sytox blue excluding non-viable cells. Material: memory CD4+ T cells from blood. The source is an adult in good health and CMV-seronegative.

The CDR3 has the sequence CASSSRGAHWNTEAFF. The base sequence is TGTGCCAGCAGCTCGCGAGGGGCGCACTGGAACACTGAAGCTTTCTTT. Recombination joined TRBV11-1 with TRBJ1-1; the D gene is perhaps TRBD1, from 5 matching bases. Its CDR3 holds 16 amino acids, cysteine through phenylalanine. The DNA shown is the 48-base CDR3, in frame from base 1. Trimming costs V 4 bases and J 1 base, and their ends lie 16 bases apart. CDR1 SGHAT and CDR2 FQDESV are derived from the germline V gene (reference sequence).